Presented here are 10 T cell receptor beta chains from one specimen sequenced in a study of blood T cell repertoires in COVID-19. Profiling relied on immunoSEQ multiplex PCR, and the TCRdb table lists in-frame clones only, not all of them. The sample yields 88,000 or so clones, 70% to 90% seen once. Sequences were obtained from peripheral blood. Source of these receptors: a man between 60 and 75 years old with acute or convalescent COVID-19.

This sequence joins TRBV6-5 and TRBJ1-2, with D possibly TRBD1 on 5 matching bases. Germline lookup yields CDR1 MNHEY and CDR2 SVGAGI. The V and J ends lost 7 bases and 0 bases respectively, with 12 bases between them. This CDR3 is built from 14 residues. CDR3 DNA sequence: TGTGCCAGCAACTCCGGGACTACTAACTATGGCTACACCTTC. It encodes CASNSGTTNYGYTF.

This clone was seen only once. The CDR3 region is CATRSGGFADNQPQHF. CDR3 in DNA: TGTGCCACCAGATCGGGGGGGTTCGCCGACAATCAGCCCCAGCATTTT. The rearrangement links TRBV15 to TRBJ1-5; TRBD1 is a possible D gene (5 bases). The V gene's germline CDR1 is LNHNV and CDR2 YYDKDF (reference sequence). With 6 bases removed from V and 3 bases from J, the gap between germline ends came to 18 bases. The CDR3 extends over 16 amino acids.

The chain combines TRBV5-4 with TRBJ1-1; D is possibly TRBD1 (5 bases). The ends were cut back, 2 bases at V and 1 base at J, with 6 bases in the middle. The germline CDR1 and CDR2 sequences are SGHNT and YYREEE (reference sequence). The CDR3 runs 13 residues. The CDR3 spells CASSLTGNTEAFF. CDR3 in DNA: TGTGCCAGCAGCTTAACAGGGAACACTGAAGCTTTCTTT.

The V gene is TRBV7-2, the J gene TRBJ1-1; 9 bases fit TRBD1. The CDR3 contains 14 residues. Germline V lookup: CDR1 SGHTA, CDR2 FQGNSA. V lost 4 bases, J lost 5 bases, and 5 bases stayed unmatched. CDR3 loop: CASSSGTGQTEAFF. In nucleotides, the CDR3 is TGTGCCAGCAGCTCAGGGACAGGGCAAACTGAAGCTTTCTTT.

The genes are TRBV21-1 and TRBJ1-2. TRBV21-1 is noted as a pseudogene. CDR3 size: 14 residues. The CDR3 loop is CASSKAFSNYGYTF. As DNA, the CDR3 is TGTGCCAGCAGCAAAGCGTTCTCTAACTATGGCTACACCTTC.

The J gene is TRBJ1-2, the V gene TRBV19; no firm D call. The CDR3 sequence is 12 residues long. CDR1 and CDR2 from the germline V gene are LNHDA and SQIVND (reference sequence). V lost 4 bases to trimming and J lost 4 bases, with 7 bases between them. The CDR3 spells CASSTHSYGYTF. The CDR3 DNA follows: TGTGCCAGTAGTACCCACAGCTATGGCTACACCTTC.

The chain carries TRBV6-6 and TRBJ1-1, with 7 bases that match TRBD1. Per germline, CDR1 MNHNY and CDR2 SVGAGI (reference sequence). This CDR3 spans 14 amino acids. Unmatched junction bases numbered 10, after V lost 11 bases and J lost 1 base. CDR3 sequence (DNA): TGTGCCTCGGCCGGGACAGTCACGAACACTGAAGCTTTCTTT. Translating gives CASAGTVTNTEAFF.

The CDR3 DNA sequence: TGTGCCAGCAGTGAAGCCAGGACTAACACCGGGGAGCTGTTTTTT. Protein sequence: CASSEARTNTGELFF. The rearrangement uses TRBV2 and TRBJ2-2; TRBD2 is a possible D gene (5 bases). CDR3 size: 15 residues. Germline CDR1 reads SNHLY; CDR2 reads FYNNEI. Trimming cost V 0 bases and J 2 bases, with 7 bases left between them.

This sequence joins TRBV5-6 and TRBJ2-7, with D possibly being TRBD1 (6 bases). Trimming removed 3 bases from V and 0 bases from J, with 13 bases in between. This CDR3 contains 15 residues. Germline lookup yields CDR1 SGHDT and CDR2 YYEEEE. The CDR3 nucleotides read TGTGCCAGCAGCTCACTCGACAGGAGCTCCTACGAGCAGTACTTC. Residues: CASSSLDRSSYEQYF.

V usage is TRBV3-1 (or the pseudogene TRBV3-2) and J usage is TRBJ2-7, with 10 bases lining up with TRBD1. This CDR3 comprises 13 residues. Trimming cost V 10 bases and J 3 bases; bases outside gene matches: 6. CDR1 LGHDT and CDR2 YNNKEL come from the germline V gene (reference sequence). The CDR3 here is CATTGQGFYEQYF. The DNA for the CDR3 is TGTGCCACTACGGGACAGGGGTTCTACGAGCAGTACTTC.